The entry below gives a single TCR beta chain sequence along with its context. This specimen belongs to a study of blood T cell repertoires in COVID-19. Whole-study context: The analysed material was cDNA or gDNA that came from T cells, B-cell-depleted T cells, or PBMCs.

Trimming left V 7 bases short and J 8 bases short, with 14 bases between. The length of the CDR3 is 12 residues. The repertoire was sequenced with immunoSEQ multiplex PCR; TCRdb's copy has only in-frame clones and lacks some. The data show roughly 170,000 clones, about 78% seen once. Living in 24 US areas, the participants were between about 18 and 100 years of age. Participant-given clinical history determined each cohort assignment. Symptom resolution, clearance, or two negative PCRs marked the recovered donors of Cohort 3. The origin of this receptor is a woman between 50 and 59 years old who had recovered from COVID-19. The sequenced sample consisted of PBMCs or T cells enriched from blood (not recorded which). This sequence joins TRBV12-3 or TRBV12-4 and TRBJ1-1, with D possibly being TRBD1 (5 bases). DNA of the CDR3: TGTGCCAGCACCAAAGGGGTGAAGGAAGCTTTCTTT. Translating gives CASTKGVKEAFF.